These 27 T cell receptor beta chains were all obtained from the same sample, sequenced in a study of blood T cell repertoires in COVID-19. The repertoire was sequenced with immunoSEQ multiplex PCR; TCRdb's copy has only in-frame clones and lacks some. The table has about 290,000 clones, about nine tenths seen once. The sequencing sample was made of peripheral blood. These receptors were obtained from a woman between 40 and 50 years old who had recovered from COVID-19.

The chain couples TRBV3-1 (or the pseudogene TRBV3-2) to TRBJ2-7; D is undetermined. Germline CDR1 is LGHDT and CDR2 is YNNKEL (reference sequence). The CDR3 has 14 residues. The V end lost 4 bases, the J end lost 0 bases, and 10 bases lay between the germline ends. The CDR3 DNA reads TGTGCCAGCAGCCCACAGACGGACTCCTACGAGCAGTACTTC. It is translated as CASSPQTDSYEQYF.

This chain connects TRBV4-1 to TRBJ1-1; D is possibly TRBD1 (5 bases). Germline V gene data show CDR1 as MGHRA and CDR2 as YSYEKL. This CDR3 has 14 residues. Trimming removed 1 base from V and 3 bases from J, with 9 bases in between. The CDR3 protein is CASSQGAGDTEAFF. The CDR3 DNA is TGCGCCAGCAGCCAAGGGGCGGGGGACACTGAAGCTTTCTTT.

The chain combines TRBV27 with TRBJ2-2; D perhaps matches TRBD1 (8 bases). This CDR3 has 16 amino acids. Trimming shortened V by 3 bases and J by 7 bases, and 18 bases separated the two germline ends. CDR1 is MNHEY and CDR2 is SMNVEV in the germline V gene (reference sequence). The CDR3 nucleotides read TGTGCCAGCAGTTTTACAGGGGGAGGGATCGTCGGGGAGCTGTTTTTT. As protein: CASSFTGGGIVGELFF.

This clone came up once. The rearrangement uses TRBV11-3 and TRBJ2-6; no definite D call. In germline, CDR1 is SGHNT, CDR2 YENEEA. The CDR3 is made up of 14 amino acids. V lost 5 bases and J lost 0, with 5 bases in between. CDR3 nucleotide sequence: TGTGCCAGCAGCCCGTTCTCTGGGGCCAACGTCCTGACTTTC. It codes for CASSPFSGANVLTF.

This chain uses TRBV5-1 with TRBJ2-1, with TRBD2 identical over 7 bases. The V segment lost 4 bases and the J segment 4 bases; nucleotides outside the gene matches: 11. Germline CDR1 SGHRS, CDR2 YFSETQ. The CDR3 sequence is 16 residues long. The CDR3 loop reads CASSLLASGQYNEQFF. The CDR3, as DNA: TGCGCCAGCAGCCTGCTGGCTAGCGGACAATACAATGAGCAGTTCTTC.

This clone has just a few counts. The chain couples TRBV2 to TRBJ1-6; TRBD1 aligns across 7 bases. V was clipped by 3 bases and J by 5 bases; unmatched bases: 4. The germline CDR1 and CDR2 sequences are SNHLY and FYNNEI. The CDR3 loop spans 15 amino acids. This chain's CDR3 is CASSERQGHNSPLHF. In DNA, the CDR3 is TGTGCCAGCAGTGAGCGACAGGGTCATAATTCACCCCTCCACTTT. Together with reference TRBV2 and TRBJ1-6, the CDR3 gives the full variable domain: EPEVTQTPSHQVTQMGQEVILRCVPISNHLYFYWYRQILGQKVEFLVSFYNNEISEKSEIFDDQFSVERPDGSNFTLKIRSTKLEDSAMYFCASSERQGHNSPLHFGNGTRLTVT.

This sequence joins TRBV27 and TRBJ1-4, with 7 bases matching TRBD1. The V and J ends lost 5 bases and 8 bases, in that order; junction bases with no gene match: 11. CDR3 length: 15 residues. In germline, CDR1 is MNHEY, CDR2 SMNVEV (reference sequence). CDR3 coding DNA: TGTGCCAGCAGTCTCCGGACAGGATTGGGAGAAAAACTGTTTTTT. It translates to CASSLRTGLGEKLFF.

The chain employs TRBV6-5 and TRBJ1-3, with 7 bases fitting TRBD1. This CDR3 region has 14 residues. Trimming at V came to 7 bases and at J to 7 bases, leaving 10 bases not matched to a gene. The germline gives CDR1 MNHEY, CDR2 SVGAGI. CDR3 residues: CASIRDRDRNTIYF. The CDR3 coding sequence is TGTGCCAGCATCCGTGACAGGGATCGGAACACCATATATTTT.

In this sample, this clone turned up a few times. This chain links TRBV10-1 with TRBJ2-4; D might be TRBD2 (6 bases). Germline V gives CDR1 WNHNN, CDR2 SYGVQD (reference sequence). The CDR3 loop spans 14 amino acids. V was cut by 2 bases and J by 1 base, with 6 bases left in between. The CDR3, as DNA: TGCGCCAGCAGTGAGGGGGGGGCCAAAAACATTCAGTACTTC. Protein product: CASSEGGAKNIQYF.

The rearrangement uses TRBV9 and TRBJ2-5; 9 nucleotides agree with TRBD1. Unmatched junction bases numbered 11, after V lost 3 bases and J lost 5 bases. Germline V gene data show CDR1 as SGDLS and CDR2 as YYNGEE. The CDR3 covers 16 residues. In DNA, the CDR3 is TGTGCCAGCAGCGCACAAACAGGGGGCGCGGGGGAGACCCAGTACTTC. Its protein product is CASSAQTGGAGETQYF.

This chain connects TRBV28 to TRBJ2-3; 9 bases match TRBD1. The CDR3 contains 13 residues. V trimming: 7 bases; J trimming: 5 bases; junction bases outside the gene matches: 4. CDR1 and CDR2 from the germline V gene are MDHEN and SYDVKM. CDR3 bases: TGTGCCAGCACCAGACAGGGGGGAGATACGCAGTATTTT. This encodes CASTRQGGDTQYF. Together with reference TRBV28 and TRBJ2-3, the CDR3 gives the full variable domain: DVKVTQSSRYLVKRTGEKVFLECVQDMDHENMFWYRQDPGLGLRLIYFSYDVKMKEKGDIPEGYSVSREKKERFSLILESASTNQTSMYLCASTRQGGDTQYFGPGTRLTVL.

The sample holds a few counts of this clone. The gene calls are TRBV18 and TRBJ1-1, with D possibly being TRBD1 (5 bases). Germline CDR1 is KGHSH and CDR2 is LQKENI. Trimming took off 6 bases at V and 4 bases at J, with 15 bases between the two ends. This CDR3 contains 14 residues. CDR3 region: CASSQGISSTEAFF. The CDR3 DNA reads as TGTGCCAGCTCTCAGGGAATCTCGAGCACTGAAGCTTTCTTT.

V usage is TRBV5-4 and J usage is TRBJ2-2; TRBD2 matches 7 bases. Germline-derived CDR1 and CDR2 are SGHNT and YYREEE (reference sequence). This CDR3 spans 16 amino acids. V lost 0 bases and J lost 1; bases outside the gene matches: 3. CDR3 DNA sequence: TGTGCCAGCAGCTTGGCCGCTAGCGGGAACACCGGGGAGCTGTTTTTT. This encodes CASSLAASGNTGELFF. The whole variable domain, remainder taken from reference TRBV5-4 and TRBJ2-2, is ETGVTQSPTHLIKTRGQQVTLRCSSQSGHNTVSWYQQALGQGPQFIFQYYREEENGRGNFPPRFSGLQFPNYSSELNVNALELDDSALYLCASSLAASGNTGELFFGEGSRLTVL.

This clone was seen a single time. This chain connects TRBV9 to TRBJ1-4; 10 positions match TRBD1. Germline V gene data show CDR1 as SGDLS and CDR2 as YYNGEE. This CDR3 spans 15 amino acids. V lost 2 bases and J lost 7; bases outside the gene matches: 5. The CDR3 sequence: CASSVTGGFGEKLFF. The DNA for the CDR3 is TGTGCCAGCAGCGTGACAGGGGGCTTCGGTGAAAAACTGTTTTTT.

CDR3 amino acids: CASRDSEAGANVLTF. Here the CDR3 DNA reads TGTGCCAGCAGGGACAGCGAAGCTGGGGCCAACGTCCTGACTTTC. This chain uses TRBV21-1 with TRBJ2-6; TRBD1, as called in the table, went unchecked against the DNA. TRBV21-1 is deemed a pseudogene. The CDR3 spans 15 residues.

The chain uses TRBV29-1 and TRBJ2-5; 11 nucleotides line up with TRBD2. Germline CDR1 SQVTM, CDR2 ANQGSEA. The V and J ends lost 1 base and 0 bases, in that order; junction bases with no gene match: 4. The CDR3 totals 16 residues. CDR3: CSVEGIAGGYQETQYF. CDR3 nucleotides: TGCAGCGTTGAAGGGATAGCGGGAGGGTACCAAGAGACCCAGTACTTC.

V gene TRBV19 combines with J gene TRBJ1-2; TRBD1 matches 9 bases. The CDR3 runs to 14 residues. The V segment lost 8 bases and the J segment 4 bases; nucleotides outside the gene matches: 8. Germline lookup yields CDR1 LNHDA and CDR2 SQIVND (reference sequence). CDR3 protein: CASGGGQGGYGYTF. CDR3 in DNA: TGTGCCAGTGGGGGGGGACAGGGTGGCTATGGCTACACCTTC.

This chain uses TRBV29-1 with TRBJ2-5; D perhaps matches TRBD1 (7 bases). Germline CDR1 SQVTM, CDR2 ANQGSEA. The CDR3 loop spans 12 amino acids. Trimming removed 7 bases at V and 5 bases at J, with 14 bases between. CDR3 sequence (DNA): TGCAGCGGCGCAGGGGGGAGGGAGACCCAGTACTTC. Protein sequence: CSGAGGRETQYF.

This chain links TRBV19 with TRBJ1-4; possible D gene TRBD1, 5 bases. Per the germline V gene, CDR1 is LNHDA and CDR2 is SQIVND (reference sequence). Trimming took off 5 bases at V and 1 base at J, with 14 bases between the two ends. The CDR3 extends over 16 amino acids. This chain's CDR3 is CASSEVRGKTNEKLFF. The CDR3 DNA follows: TGTGCCAGTAGTGAGGTTCGGGGGAAAACTAATGAAAAACTGTTTTTT.

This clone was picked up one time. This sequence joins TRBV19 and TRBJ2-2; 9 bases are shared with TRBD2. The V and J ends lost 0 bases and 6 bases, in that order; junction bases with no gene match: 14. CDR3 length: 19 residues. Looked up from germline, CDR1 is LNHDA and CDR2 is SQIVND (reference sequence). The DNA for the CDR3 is TGTGCCAGTAGTATAGACTCAGGGTCAGTAGCGGGAGTTGCCGGGGAGCTGTTTTTT. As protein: CASSIDSGSVAGVAGELFF.

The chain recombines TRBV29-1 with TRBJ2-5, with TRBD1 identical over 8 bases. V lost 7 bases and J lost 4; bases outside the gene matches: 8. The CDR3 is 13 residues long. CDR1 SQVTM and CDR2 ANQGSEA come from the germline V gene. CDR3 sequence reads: CSAQTGVGETQYF. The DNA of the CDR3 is TGCAGCGCACAGACAGGGGTGGGAGAGACCCAGTACTTC.

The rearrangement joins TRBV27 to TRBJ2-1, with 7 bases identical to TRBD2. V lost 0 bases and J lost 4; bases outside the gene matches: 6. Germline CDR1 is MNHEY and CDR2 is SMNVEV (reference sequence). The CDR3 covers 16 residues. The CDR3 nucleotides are TGTGCCAGCAGTTTATCCGGTAGCGGGCCGTACAATGAGCAGTTCTTC. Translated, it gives CASSLSGSGPYNEQFF.

CDR3 sequence (DNA): TGTGCCAGCAGGCCCGGGACACCGGGGGAAAAACTGTTTTTT. Protein: CASRPGTPGEKLFF. The V call is TRBV28, the J call TRBJ1-4; D may be TRBD1 (6 bases). Germline assignment: CDR1 MDHEN and CDR2 SYDVKM. V dropped 6 bases and J dropped 8 bases, with 16 bases sitting between them. This CDR3 spans 14 amino acids.

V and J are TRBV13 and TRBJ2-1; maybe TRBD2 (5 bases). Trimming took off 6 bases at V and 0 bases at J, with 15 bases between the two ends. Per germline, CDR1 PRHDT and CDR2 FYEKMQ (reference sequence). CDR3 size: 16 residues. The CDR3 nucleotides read TGTGCCAGCAGTACCCAAGGGAGTATCTCCTACAATGAGCAGTTCTTC. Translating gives CASSTQGSISYNEQFF.

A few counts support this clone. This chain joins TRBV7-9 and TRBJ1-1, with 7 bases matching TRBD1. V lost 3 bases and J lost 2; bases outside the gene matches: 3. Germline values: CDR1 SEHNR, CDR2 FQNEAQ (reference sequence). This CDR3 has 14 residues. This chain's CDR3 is CASSFQGGNTEAFF. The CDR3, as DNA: TGTGCCAGCAGCTTTCAGGGGGGAAACACTGAAGCTTTCTTT.

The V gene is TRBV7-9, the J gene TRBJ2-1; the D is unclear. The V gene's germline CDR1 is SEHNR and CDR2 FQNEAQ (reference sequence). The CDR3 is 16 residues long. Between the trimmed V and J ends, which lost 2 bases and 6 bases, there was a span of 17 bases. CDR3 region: CASSLNAAYSANEQFF. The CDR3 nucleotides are TGTGCCAGCAGCTTAAACGCGGCTTACTCGGCCAATGAGCAGTTCTTC.

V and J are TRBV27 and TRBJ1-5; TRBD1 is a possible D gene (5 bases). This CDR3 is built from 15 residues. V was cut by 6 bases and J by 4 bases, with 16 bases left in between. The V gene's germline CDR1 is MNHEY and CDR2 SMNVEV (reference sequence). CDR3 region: CASSTTQGLNQPQHF. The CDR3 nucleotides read TGTGCCAGCAGCACCACGCAGGGACTTAATCAGCCCCAGCATTTT.